The 3 T cell receptor beta chains reported below all come from one sample, sequenced in a study of blood T cells in healthy people across ages (dated by TCRdb to 2015 to 2017). Library generation was performed with 5' RACE. Instrument on record: Illumina HiSeq 2500. A second PCR of 7 to 11 cycles was performed with a sample-barcoded 5' primer and a J-beta primer mix. TCRdb's own reprocessing of the public reads used fastp at Q25 and MiXCR and kept productive beta chains. Duplicate CDR3 protein sequences are folded into a single record with the most common DNA and genes. The sample profile shows hundreds of thousands of distinct CDR3 sequences; about 42% of them were found once. The ten most abundant clones make up 15% to 20% of the sample. The sequenced sample consisted of blood. These receptors were collected from a man at least 80 years old in good health.

The chain combines TRBV5-1 with TRBJ2-7; TRBD2 agrees at 10 bases. The tail of the sequence fits TRBJ2-4 better, so the J call may be wrong. The CDR3 loop spans 16 amino acids. The germline V gene encodes CDR1 SGHRS and CDR2 YFSETQ. The CDR3 here is CASSLGTAGGPYIQYF. In nucleotides, the CDR3 is TGCGCCAGCAGCTTGGGGACAGCGGGAGGGCCATACATTCAGTACTTC.

This clonotype appeared once. The chain joins TRBV27 to TRBJ2-1, with TRBD2 identical over 10 bases. Germline V gene data show CDR1 as MNHEY and CDR2 as SMNVEV (reference sequence). This CDR3 region has 17 residues. With V trimmed by 3 bases and J by 3 bases, 8 bases remained unmatched. The DNA of the CDR3 is TGTGCCAGCAGTTTTAGTAGGAGACTAGCGGGCTACAATGAGCAGTTCTTC. It encodes CASSFSRRLAGYNEQFF.

This clonotype has ten or more counts. This chain joins TRBV12-3 or TRBV12-4 and TRBJ2-4, with 9 bases identical to TRBD1. The CDR3 has 16 amino acids. Trimming at V came to 5 bases and at J to 9 bases, leaving 14 bases not matched to a gene. CDR3 DNA: TGTGCCAGCAGTCCGAAAACCGGGACAGGGAATATCATTCAGTACTTC. It is translated as CASSPKTGTGNIIQYF.